This T cell receptor (beta chain) was captured by sequencing in a study of OX40 agonist ivuxolimab in advanced cancers. For the study in its entirety: Ivuxolimab was a fully human IgG2 agonistic monoclonal antibody targeting the costimulatory receptor OX40 (CD134). The purpose of peripheral TCRbeta sequencing was to test whether ivuxolimab changed TCR sequence diversity and led to clonal T-cell expansion. In the dose-escalation cohort, around four fifths of patients were male, and the mean age was roughly 60 years, with a range of roughly 23 to 85. Intravenous ivuxolimab was administered to patients every 2 weeks at six dose levels: 0.01, 0.1, 0.3, 1.5, 3 and 10 mg/kg. The paper covers the monotherapy dose-escalation part of the phase I ivuxolimab trial, which included N ≈ 52 patients. Among the roughly 50 dose-escalation patients, about 20 had hepatocellular carcinoma, 15 or so melanoma, 9 renal cell carcinoma and 9 head and neck cancer. Prior anti-PD-1, anti-PD-L1 or anti-CTLA-4 therapy was permitted, and checkpoint inhibitors had been received by 30% to 40% of dose-escalation patients. Partial responses were achieved by three dose-escalation patients, of whom one had hepatocellular carcinoma and two had cutaneous melanoma. What the study reported, not specific to this receptor: The antigen specificity of the clonally expanded peripheral T cells was not determined. At doses from 0.1 to 3.0 mg/kg, clonal expansion was seen in both CD4+ and CD8+ blood T cells between baseline and week 6. Partial responders in the 0.1-3.0 mg/kg groups had among the lowest normalized peripheral clonal expansion, especially among CD8+ T cells. Low levels of normalized T-cell clonal expansion were also seen in some patients who did not respond. After ivuxolimab, more expanded clones were found on average in CD8+ T cells than in CD4+ T cells.

To sequence the TCRbeta CDR3 region, genomic DNA was isolated from the sorted cells. The immunoSEQ Assay was used for sequencing of TCRbeta CDR3 regions. TCRdb re-hosts the immuneACCESS table, in-frame sequences only. Its copies lack some clones; in the studies checked, an unresolved V gene accounts for under half of them, and the cause for the rest is not known. The sample table contains tens of thousands of clones; only one count was recorded for roughly 90% of them. The ten largest make up more than 0.95% of the sample. Patients with a history of autoimmune disease or receiving systemic immunosuppression were excluded from the trial. Peripheral blood for TCR sequencing was drawn from every dose cohort at baseline, at cycle 4 day 1 and at cycle 7 day 1. Samples were obtained from an open-label, multicenter, first-in-human phase I dose-escalation trial of ivuxolimab. The trial enrolled adults with locally advanced or metastatic head and neck squamous cell, hepatocellular, melanoma or renal cell carcinoma. Before TCR sequencing, CD4+ and CD8+ T cells were separately sorted from peripheral blood.

Deletion took 5 bases off V and 1 base off J, with a span of 20 bases between the germline ends. CDR1 and CDR2 (SGHTA, FQGNSA) derive from the germline V gene. The CDR3 measures 17 amino acids from cysteine to phenylalanine. This entry keeps only the CDR3 DNA: 51 bases, framed from base 1. A word on this clone: Its antigen has not been determined. No clone much larger than this one lies a single base away; base qualities are absent.

This receptor was identified in an adult with an advanced solid tumor such as melanoma, head and neck, liver or kidney cancer. The sequence links TRBV7-2 to TRBJ1-1, with TRBD1 tentatively as D gene (5 bases match). The sequencing used CD4+ or CD8+ T cells sorted from blood, collected in a trial of the OX40 agonist ivuxolimab. The CDR3 protein: CASSHPWGGRGNTEAFF. At the DNA level, the sequence is TGTGCCAGCAGCCACCCTTGGGGGGGAAGGGGGAACACTGAAGCTTTCTTT.